A selection of T cell receptor beta chains follows, all from one sample in a study of low-dose radiotherapy and immunotherapy resistance in tumors. Each CDR3 protein is one row after TCRdb ran MiXCR on the reads. This sample has some 82,000 distinct CDR3 sequences, with approximately 19% found just once. The sample consisted of PBMCs, taken before treatment. All receptors derive from a male donor with prostate cancer. CDR3s include the opening cysteine and the closing phenylalanine or tryptophan. The order of the fields is J gene, V gene, CDR3 protein.

>TRBJ2-2|TRBV5-4
CASSPGLAGANTGELFFFF
>TRBJ1-1|TRBV10-3
CAIQGENTEAFF
>TRBJ2-4|TRBV20-1
CSATPLDKNIQYF
>TRBJ2-3|TRBV19
CASSIGGRVTDTQYF
>TRBJ1-4|TRBV5-5
CASSTQTGALEKLFFF
>TRBJ1-5|TRBV16
CASSQFNNQPQHF
>TRBJ2-1|TRBV25-1
CASSELRAGGEHNEQFF
>TRBJ2-1|TRBV20-1
CSASSGSSYNEQFF
>TRBJ2-1|TRBV6-6
CASSNSGGVYEQFF
>TRBJ2-2|TRBV5-4
CASTPGTGMNTGELFF
>TRBJ1-5|TRBV12-3/TRBV12-4
CASSLPRQPQHF
>TRBJ1-2|TRBV6-2/TRBV6-3
CASRPGGGYGYTF
>TRBJ2-7|TRBV28
CASSKVNEQYF
>TRBJ2-2|TRBV20-1
CSASDGRDPTGELFF
>TRBJ2-1|TRBV5-1
CASSLGMVDHNEQFF
>TRBJ2-1|TRBV19
CASGASGSWNEQFF
>TRBJ2-1|TRBV9
CASSVATSGGSSYNEQFF
>TRBJ2-3|TRBV20-1
CSARLGGGADTQYF
>TRBJ1-4|TRBV13
CASGPGGSGTNEKLFF
>TRBJ1-5|TRBV6-8
CASTPWDGNQPQHF
>TRBJ2-7|TRBV18
CASSRTGDYEQYF
>TRBJ1-3|TRBV6-6
CASSYSTGVGNTIYF
>TRBJ2-7|TRBV5-8
CASSTQGYEQYF
>TRBJ2-1|TRBV7-3
CASSLMGQGEFNEQFF